This T cell receptor (beta chain) was identified during a study of preoperative IRX-2 immunotherapy in early breast cancer. Here immunoSEQ multiplex PCR was the method, and the copy in TCRdb shows in-frame clones only, minus some. The sample shows fewer than 70,000 clones, approximately 94% of them seen only once. With 5 bases clipped from V and 0 bases from J, the junction kept 16 bases outside the gene matches. Germline CDR1 reads MNHEY; CDR2 reads SMNVEV (reference sequence). CDR3 length: 19 amino acids. The sample's treatment: preoperative locoregional IRX-2 cytokine immunotherapy. The clonotype originates from a human donor with breast cancer. The chain employs TRBV27 and TRBJ2-3; 8 bases are shared with TRBD1. Collection took place from a patient treated with IRX-2 immunotherapy. The CDR3 loop is CASSLRPRQGPSSTDTQYF. CDR3 nucleotides: TGTGCCAGCAGTCTGCGACCCCGACAGGGGCCGAGTAGCACAGATACGCAGTATTTT.